This entry lists 21 T cell receptor beta chains sequenced from one sample in a study of T-cell reconstitution after alpha-beta-depleted transplantation in children. The library targeted TCRbeta and was prepared with unique molecular identifiers. TCRdb redid the calling of the PCR reads with MiXCR, one entry per CDR3 protein. The sample includes fewer than 200,000 distinct CDR3 sequences, about 6.4% seen only once; the top ten take approximately 2.9%. The sequenced sample was PBMCs from the stem cell graft donor, obtained from the stem cell graft. Every receptor here comes from a human donor who donated a stem cell graft to a child with Wiskott-Aldrich syndrome.

In regard to this clonotype: This may arise from a read error, as a much more abundant clone is one base away. This sequence joins TRBV7-2 and TRBJ2-3, with a possible D match to TRBD2 (6 bases). CDR3 length: 14 residues. Germline lookup yields CDR1 SGHTA and CDR2 FQGNSA. CDR3 sequence (DNA): TGTGCCAGAAGCTCCAGGCGGGGAGTCGATACGCAGTATTTT. Residues: CARSSRRGVDTQYF.

This clonotype was recorded a few times. The V gene is TRBV5-1, the J gene TRBJ1-1; perhaps TRBD1 as D (5 bases). The CDR3 runs 15 residues. Trimming removed 2 bases at V and 0 bases at J, with 11 bases between. Germline loops: CDR1 SGHRS, CDR2 YFSETQ. The CDR3 is CASSFEGTMNTEAFF. In DNA form, the CDR3 reads TGCGCCAGCAGCTTCGAAGGGACCATGAACACTGAAGCTTTCTTT.

The chain recombines TRBV2 with TRBJ2-7, with a possible D match to TRBD1 (5 bases). Germline CDR1 reads SNHLY; CDR2 reads FYNNEI. This CDR3 spans 13 amino acids. V was shortened by 6 bases and J by 6 bases, with 15 bases between the two germline ends. This CDR3 reads CASSSGPSREQYF. The CDR3 nucleotides are TGTGCCAGCAGCTCAGGGCCATCTCGCGAGCAGTACTTC. The variable domain in full, with the rest retrieved from reference TRBV2 and TRBJ2-7, is EPEVTQTPSHQVTQMGQEVILRCVPISNHLYFYWYRQILGQKVEFLVSFYNNEISEKSEIFDDQFSVERPDGSNFTLKIRSTKLEDSAMYFCASSSGPSREQYFGPGTRLTVT.

This clonotype was seen ten or more times. The rearrangement links TRBV11-3 to TRBJ2-2; D is possibly TRBD2 (5 bases). The germline V and J ends were trimmed by 1 base and 2 bases, with 14 bases remaining between them. The CDR3 has 17 amino acids. CDR1 and CDR2 from the germline V gene are SGHNT and YENEEA. CDR3 bases: TGTGCCAGCAGCTTAGGATTCTCACTAGTAAACACCGGGGAGCTGTTTTTT. Protein sequence: CASSLGFSLVNTGELFF.

The chain joins TRBV13 to TRBJ2-1; 7 bases align to TRBD1. With 5 bases clipped from V and 10 bases from J, the junction kept 14 bases outside the gene matches. CDR3 size: 15 residues. Germline V gene data show CDR1 as PRHDT and CDR2 as FYEKMQ (reference sequence). The CDR3: CASSPAAGTEGEQFF. CDR3 sequence (DNA): TGTGCCAGCAGCCCGGCAGCCGGGACAGAGGGCGAGCAGTTCTTC.

The CDR3 loop is CASAQRSGRATSDTQYF. The CDR3, as DNA: TGTGCCAGCGCCCAACGGAGCGGGAGGGCCACTTCCGATACGCAGTATTTT. The chain couples TRBV2 to TRBJ2-3; 10 positions agree with TRBD2. V lost 8 bases, J lost 6 bases, and 17 bases stayed unmatched. This CDR3 contains 17 residues. The germline V gene encodes CDR1 SNHLY and CDR2 FYNNEI.

This clonotype was seen repeatedly, ten times or more. The V call is TRBV6-1, the J call TRBJ1-2; the D gene is possibly TRBD1 (5 bases). CDR3 length: 14 amino acids. The germline CDR1 and CDR2 sequences are MNHNS and SASEGT. The V end was cut by 1 base, the J end by 4 bases, with 10 bases between. CDR3 sequence: CASSEGQNLYGYTF. In DNA form, the CDR3 reads TGTGCCAGCAGTGAAGGACAGAACCTCTATGGCTACACCTTC.

This clonotype was counted ten times or more. The chain joins TRBV24-1 to TRBJ2-1, with D perhaps TRBD1 or TRBD2 (6 bases each). This CDR3 has 15 residues. Trimming shortened V by 4 bases and J by 7 bases, and 16 bases separated the two germline ends. Germline-derived CDR1 and CDR2 are KGHDR and SFDVKD. In nucleotides, the CDR3 is TGTGCCACCAGTGAAGGGGGGCGCCTCGGGAATGAGCAGTTCTTC. Translated, it gives CATSEGGRLGNEQFF.

This clonotype was detected a few times. This chain uses TRBV3-1 with TRBJ2-3, with 8 bases aligning to TRBD2. Looked up from germline, CDR1 is LGHDT and CDR2 is YNNKEL (reference sequence). This CDR3 spans 15 amino acids. The V and J ends lost 1 base and 4 bases, in that order; junction bases with no gene match: 4. Here the CDR3 reads CASSQVAGGADTQYF. The CDR3 DNA reads as TGTGCCAGCAGCCAAGTTGCGGGAGGTGCAGATACGCAGTATTTT.

The chain uses TRBV12-3 or TRBV12-4 and TRBJ2-3, with 9 bases aligning to TRBD1. The V and J ends lost 4 bases and 3 bases, in that order; junction bases with no gene match: 5. There are 15 residues in the CDR3. CDR3 nucleotides: TGTGCCAGCAGTTGGACAGGGGCTAGAACAGATACGCAGTATTTT. This sequence encodes CASSWTGARTDTQYF.

This clonotype appeared many times. The genes are TRBV29-1 and TRBJ2-3; no clear D gene. V lost 1 base to trimming and J lost 12 bases, with 11 bases between them. The CDR3 is 11 amino acids. CDR1 and CDR2 from the germline V gene are SQVTM and ANQGSEA. The CDR3 DNA is TGCAGCGTTGAAGCCGCCGGACGACAGTATTTT. Protein: CSVEAAGRQYF.

CDR3 region: CASSSDTNQPQHF. In DNA form, the CDR3 reads TGTGCCAGCAGTTCAGACACCAATCAGCCCCAGCATTTT. The chain carries TRBV6-6 and TRBJ1-5; unclear D gene. Trimming removed 4 bases at V and 3 bases at J, with 7 bases between. This CDR3 spans 13 amino acids. The germline CDR1 and CDR2 sequences are MNHNY and SVGAGI (reference sequence).

This clonotype was observed at least ten times. V gene TRBV24-1 combines with J gene TRBJ2-3, with 14 bases lining up with TRBD2. V was pared by 5 bases and J by 2 bases, with 8 bases of the junction left unmatched. From germline, CDR1 is KGHDR and CDR2 SFDVKD. The CDR3 consists of 18 residues. The CDR3 spells CATSAAPTSGRDTDTQYF. The CDR3 DNA is TGTGCCACCAGTGCGGCCCCGACTAGCGGGAGGGACACAGATACGCAGTATTTT.

This clonotype was counted a few times. V gene TRBV9 combines with J gene TRBJ2-1, with a weak D call TRBD2 (5 bases). This CDR3 region has 14 residues. In germline, CDR1 is SGDLS, CDR2 YYNGEE. The V end was cut by 3 bases, the J end by 10 bases, with 17 bases between. The CDR3 DNA sequence: TGTGCCAGCAGCGAGACCCCTTTACTAGGGGAGCAGTTCTTC. Encoded protein: CASSETPLLGEQFF.

This clonotype was seen at least ten times. The chain uses TRBV29-1 and TRBJ1-1, with D possibly TRBD1 on 6 matching bases. The germline V and J ends were trimmed by 7 bases and 1 base, with 16 bases remaining between them. The CDR3 spans 14 residues. Germline-derived CDR1 and CDR2 are SQVTM and ANQGSEA. The CDR3 region is CSGKFGGANTEAFF. For the CDR3, the DNA is TGCAGCGGTAAATTCGGGGGCGCGAACACTGAAGCTTTCTTT.

Many counts were recorded for this clonotype. In nucleotides, the CDR3 is TGTGCCAGCAGCTTCGGGCCCCAGGCCTACAATGAGCAGTTCTTC. Its translation: CASSFGPQAYNEQFF. The chain combines TRBV11-2 with TRBJ2-1; the D is unclear. Germline CDR1 and CDR2: SGHAT and FQNNGV. This CDR3 has 15 amino acids. The germline V and J ends were trimmed by 3 bases and 2 bases, with 11 bases remaining between them. Combining the CDR3 with reference TRBV11-2 and TRBJ2-1 gives the whole variable domain EAGVAQSPRYKIIEKRQSVAFWCNPISGHATLYWYQQILGQGPKLLIQFQNNGVVDDSQLPKDRFSAERLKGVDSTLKIQPAKLEDSAVYLCASSFGPQAYNEQFFGPGTRLTVL.

This clonotype was detected many times. The chain couples TRBV10-3 to TRBJ2-7; the match to TRBD1 covers 9 bases. The CDR3 consists of 13 residues. The trim removed 5 bases at V and 5 bases at J, leaving 4 bases unmatched. CDR1 is ENHRY and CDR2 is SYGVKD in the germline V gene. The CDR3 sequence is CAISWTGADEQYF. For the CDR3, the DNA is TGTGCCATCAGTTGGACAGGGGCGGACGAGCAGTACTTC.

In its sample, this clonotype was seen many times. The rearrangement uses TRBV10-3 and TRBJ2-7; 7 nucleotides line up with TRBD2. Germline V gives CDR1 ENHRY, CDR2 SYGVKD. The CDR3 length is 12 residues. Losses at the gene ends were 5 bases for V and 5 bases for J; bases not matched to a gene: 3. The CDR3 spells CAISSGTDEQYF. The CDR3 DNA reads as TGTGCCATCAGTAGCGGGACCGACGAGCAGTACTTC.

The sample holds one count of this clonotype. Possible read error: a much larger clone is one base away. CDR3 sequence (DNA): TGTGCCAGCGAGATGACTAGCGGGAATAAGAAGTTCTTC. This translates into CASEMTSGNKKFF. The chain employs TRBV12-3 or TRBV12-4 and TRBJ2-1; 11 positions match TRBD2. V dropped 8 bases and J dropped 14; count of bases not matched to a gene: 11. This CDR3 region has 13 residues.

This clonotype was seen ten or more times. The J gene is TRBJ1-1, the V gene TRBV12-3 or TRBV12-4; D is undetermined. Deletions cut 10 bases from V and 0 bases from J, with 12 bases between. The CDR3 extends over 13 amino acids. CDR3 region: CATGKEMNTEAFF. CDR3 nucleotide sequence: TGTGCCACCGGGAAGGAAATGAACACTGAAGCTTTCTTT.

This clonotype was seen ten or more times. The chain is built from TRBV28 and TRBJ2-5, with 7 bases lining up with TRBD1. Germline V gene sequence: CDR1 MDHEN, CDR2 SYDVKM. There are 13 residues in the CDR3. The J segment lost 8 bases and the V segment lost 5 bases, leaving 8 bases of the junction unmatched. The CDR3 loop is CASSPGQEQTQYF. For the CDR3, the DNA is TGTGCCAGCAGTCCCGGACAGGAGCAAACCCAGTACTTC.